These 15 T cell receptor beta chains share one sample of origin, sequenced in a study of blood T cell repertoires in COVID-19. TCRdb's table, derived via immunoSEQ multiplex PCR, lists solely in-frame clones and lacks some. The sample records over 250,000 clones, around 87% being singletons. The sample was PBMCs or T cells enriched from blood (not recorded which). The receptors were gathered from a woman aged 30 to 39 who had recovered from COVID-19.

This rearrangement joins TRBV7-9 to TRBJ1-1, with D unclear. Germline lookup yields CDR1 SEHNR and CDR2 FQNEAQ (reference sequence). Trimming cost V 3 bases and J 10 bases, with 18 bases left between them. The CDR3 is 14 amino acids. The CDR3: CASSFGGVLSRAFF. As DNA, the CDR3 is TGTGCCAGCAGCTTTGGCGGGGTCTTATCGCGAGCTTTCTTT.

This chain joins TRBV20-1 and TRBJ2-2; D is perhaps TRBD2 (7 bases). CDR3 length equals 15 residues. V lost 6 bases and J 6 bases, leaving 20 bases between the germline ends. Germline V CDR1 and CDR2: DFQATT, SNEGSKA (reference sequence). The CDR3 loop reads CSASTGGGFSGELFF. Written as DNA, the CDR3 is TGCAGTGCGAGTACGGGGGGCGGGTTTTCCGGGGAGCTGTTTTTT.

The chain is built from TRBV6-5 and TRBJ1-5, with 7 nucleotides matching TRBD1. The germline CDR1 and CDR2 sequences are MNHEY and SVGAGI. J lost 11 bases, V lost 2 bases, and 12 bases had no gene match. The CDR3 loop spans 15 amino acids. DNA for the CDR3: TGTGCCAGCAGTTACGGGACAGAGCCCGGAGTGTCCCAGCATTTT. Translated: CASSYGTEPGVSQHF.

The V gene is TRBV9, the J gene TRBJ2-1, with D unclear. CDR3 size: 15 residues. Deletions cut 4 bases from V and 2 bases from J, with 13 bases between. Per the germline V gene, CDR1 is SGDLS and CDR2 is YYNGEE. The CDR3, as DNA: TGTGCCAGCAGCCTCCGGTACGCCCCCTACAATGAGCAGTTCTTC. Translating it yields CASSLRYAPYNEQFF.

This chain joins TRBV29-1 and TRBJ2-1, with TRBD1 matching over 7 bases. This CDR3 has 14 residues. Germline assignment: CDR1 SQVTM and CDR2 ANQGSEA. V dropped 7 bases and J dropped 3; count of bases not matched to a gene: 9. Here the CDR3 reads CSGRGQAYYNEQFF. CDR3 nucleotides: TGCAGCGGGAGAGGACAGGCGTACTACAATGAGCAGTTCTTC.

The chain joins TRBV15 to TRBJ2-1; possibly TRBD1 for D (6 bases). V dropped 0 bases and J dropped 5 bases, with 11 bases sitting between them. In germline, CDR1 is LNHNV, CDR2 YYDKDF (reference sequence). The CDR3 consists of 15 residues. CDR3 loop: CATSRDRTANNEQFF. CDR3 nucleotides: TGTGCCACCAGCAGAGATAGGACAGCTAACAATGAGCAGTTCTTC.

The chain recombines TRBV3-1 (or the pseudogene TRBV3-2) with TRBJ2-7; TRBD1 matches at 11 bases. The CDR3 consists of 16 residues. V lost 4 bases to trimming and J lost 2 bases; unmatched junction nucleotides: 7. Germline V gene sequence: CDR1 LGHDT, CDR2 YNNKEL (reference sequence). The CDR3 is CASSPEGQGGTYEQYF. In DNA, the CDR3 is TGTGCCAGCAGCCCCGAGGGACAGGGGGGCACCTACGAGCAGTACTTC.

V and J are TRBV6-5 and TRBJ2-2; 8 nucleotides line up with TRBD2. V was pared by 8 bases and J by 6 bases, with 5 bases of the junction left unmatched. Germline lookup yields CDR1 MNHEY and CDR2 SVGAGI. CDR3 length: 13 amino acids. Here the CDR3 DNA reads TGTGCCAGCGGGCGGGGGGCGGCCGGGGAGCTGTTTTTT. It codes for CASGRGAAGELFF.

V is TRBV4-3 and J is TRBJ1-1, with unresolved D. The germline gives CDR1 LGHNA, CDR2 YSLEER. V shed 0 bases and J shed 0 bases, with 11 bases lying between them. The CDR3 length is 16 residues. CDR3 residues: CASSQDLGGLNTEAFF. CDR3 bases: TGCGCCAGCAGCCAAGATTTAGGCGGGTTGAACACTGAAGCTTTCTTT.

The genes are TRBV30 and TRBJ2-7; 8 bases are shared with TRBD1. CDR1 and CDR2 (germline): GTSNPN, SVGIG (reference sequence). The CDR3 has 15 amino acids. J was trimmed by 6 bases and V by 0 bases; bases with no gene match: 10. The chain's CDR3 is CAWSVSWTGLGEQYF. CDR3 nucleotide sequence: TGTGCCTGGAGTGTAAGCTGGACAGGGTTAGGCGAGCAGTACTTC.

J is TRBJ2-5 and V is TRBV25-1, with D possibly being TRBD2 (7 bases). CDR1 and CDR2 (germline): MGHDK, SYGVNS. Trimming stripped 1 base from V and 4 bases from J, with 19 bases between. This CDR3 is built from 17 residues. CDR3 in DNA: TGTGCCAGCAGTGAATCTAGTGGGGGGGCCTCTCGAGAGACCCAGTACTTC. This encodes CASSESSGGASRETQYF.

The chain is built from TRBV7-9 and TRBJ2-7; D may be TRBD2 (5 bases). The germline CDR1 and CDR2 sequences are SEHNR and FQNEAQ (reference sequence). V was cut by 5 bases and J by 3 bases, with 11 bases left in between. This CDR3 has 13 residues. The CDR3 loop reads CASSQNGGYEQYF. For the CDR3, the DNA is TGTGCCAGCAGCCAGAATGGAGGCTACGAGCAGTACTTC. The full variable domain, rest sourced from reference TRBV7-9 and TRBJ2-7, is DTGVSQNPRHKITKRGQNVTFRCDPISEHNRLYWYRQTLGQGPEFLTYFQNEAQLEKSRLLSDRFSAERPKGSFSTLEIQRTEQGDSAMYLCASSQNGGYEQYFGPGTRLTVT.

As regards this clone: Other DNA sequences of this sample code for an identical CDR3. The chain joins TRBV5-4 to TRBJ2-7; D is uncertain. The CDR3 extends over 13 amino acids. V lost 0 bases and J lost 0, with 4 bases in between. CDR1 and CDR2 (germline): SGHNT, YYREEE (reference sequence). In DNA form, the CDR3 reads TGTGCCAGCAGCTTGGGGAGCTCCTACGAGCAGTACTTC. It specifies CASSLGSSYEQYF. The full variable domain, in which reference TRBV5-4 and TRBJ2-7 provide the parts outside the CDR3, is ETGVTQSPTHLIKTRGQQVTLRCSSQSGHNTVSWYQQALGQGPQFIFQYYREEENGRGNFPPRFSGLQFPNYSSELNVNALELDDSALYLCASSLGSSYEQYFGPGTRLTVT.

DNA of the CDR3: TGTGCCAGCAGCTTCAACACCGCCAACACTGAAGCTTTCTTT. Translated: CASSFNTANTEAFF. This chain connects TRBV7-2 to TRBJ1-1; D gene unclear. Trimming pared 3 bases from V and 2 bases from J, leaving 10 bases between. Germline values: CDR1 SGHTA, CDR2 FQGNSA. The length of the CDR3 is 14 residues.

V and J are TRBV5-1 and TRBJ2-7, with TRBD2 matching 8 bases. With 0 bases clipped from V and 4 bases from J, the junction kept 9 bases outside the gene matches. Germline V lookup: CDR1 SGHRS, CDR2 YFSETQ. This CDR3 has 16 residues. DNA of the CDR3: TGCGCCAGCAGCTTGGATCTAGCGGGCGGCCTTTACGAGCAGTACTTC. Residues: CASSLDLAGGLYEQYF.